This T cell receptor beta chain was recovered during a study of blood T cells in healthy people across ages. In its sample, this clonotype was seen a few times. The CDR3 is 17 amino acids. Germline CDR1 DFQATT, CDR2 SNEGSKA (reference sequence). Next came a second PCR, run for about 6 to 12 cycles, which used a sample-barcoded 5' primer along with a J-beta primer mix. MiXCR, applied by TCRdb to the 5' RACE reads, yields one record per CDR3 protein. The table lists some 940,000 distinct CDR3 sequences, 25% to 30% of them singletons. These sequences were also reported in another study, on T cells of mothers and their children. That paper states: Reads obtained per mother exceeded 8.5 million TCR beta CDR3 reads, with 3 million to 3.5 million obtained per child.

The specimen was blood. This sequence joins TRBV20-1 and TRBJ2-5, with D perhaps matching TRBD1 (6 bases). The DNA end is more similar to TRBJ2-7, so the J call may be wrong. This receptor was identified in a woman aged 35 to 49 in good health. CDR3 DNA: TGCAGTGCTAGAAAGGACCCCAGGGACAAAGGCCCCCACGAGCAGTACTTC. Amino acids: CSARKDPRDKGPHEQYF.